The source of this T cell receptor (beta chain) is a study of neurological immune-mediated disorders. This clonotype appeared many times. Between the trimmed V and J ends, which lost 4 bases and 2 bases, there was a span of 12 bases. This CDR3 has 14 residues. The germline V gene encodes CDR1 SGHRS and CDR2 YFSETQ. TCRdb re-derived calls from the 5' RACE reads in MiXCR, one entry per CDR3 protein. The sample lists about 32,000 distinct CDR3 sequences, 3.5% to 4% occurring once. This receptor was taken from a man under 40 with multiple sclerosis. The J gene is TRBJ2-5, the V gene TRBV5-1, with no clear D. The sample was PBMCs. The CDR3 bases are TGCGCCAGCAGCCCTAACCTGAGGCAAGAGACCCAGTACTTC. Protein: CASSPNLRQETQYF.